Each of the 26 T cell receptor beta chains below was sequenced from the same sample in a study of early T cells in non-severe SARS-CoV-2 infection. TCRdb recomputed calls from the 5' RACE reads with MiXCR, one row per CDR3 protein. Of roughly 46,000 distinct CDR3 sequences listed, approximately 6.9% were seen once; the top ten hold 4% to 5.5%. Sample: whole blood. The receptors originated from an adult who was a healthcare worker with PCR-confirmed SARS-CoV-2 infection or an uninfected control (not recorded which).

In its sample, this clonotype was seen many times. The rearrangement joins TRBV3-1 to TRBJ1-4; D is uncertain. Germline CDR1 reads LGHDT; CDR2 reads YNNKEL (reference sequence). This CDR3 region has 15 residues. V dropped 0 bases and J dropped 1 base, with 6 bases sitting between them. This CDR3 is CASSQETITNEKLFF. Here the CDR3 DNA reads TGTGCCAGCAGCCAAGAGACGATAACTAATGAAAAACTGTTTTTT.

The chain couples TRBV3-1 to TRBJ2-7; TRBD2 matches 12 bases. Germline V lookup: CDR1 LGHDT, CDR2 YNNKEL (reference sequence). With V trimmed by 4 bases and J by 3 bases, 4 bases remained unmatched. The CDR3 extends over 15 amino acids. The CDR3 sequence is CASSPRTSGVYEQYF. The CDR3 nucleotides are TGTGCCAGCAGCCCACGGACTAGCGGGGTCTACGAGCAGTACTTC.

V gene TRBV29-1 combines with J gene TRBJ1-4; D is perhaps TRBD1 (5 bases). Germline CDR1 SQVTM, CDR2 ANQGSEA. Trimming stripped 4 bases from V and 1 base from J, with 10 bases between. This CDR3 has 14 residues. The CDR3 bases are TGCAGCGTTGGGGACCGGGAAACTAATGAAAAACTGTTTTTT. It yields the protein CSVGDRETNEKLFF.

This clonotype was counted at least ten times. This rearrangement joins TRBV6-2 or TRBV6-3 to TRBJ2-1, with D possibly matching TRBD1 (5 bases). The CDR3 runs to 11 residues. CDR1 and CDR2 (germline): MNHEY, SVGEGT. V lost 6 bases and J lost 15, with 15 bases in between. The chain's CDR3 is CASRRQTDPFF. The CDR3 region has the DNA TGTGCCAGCAGACGTCAGACAGACCCGTTCTTC.

This clonotype was picked up many times. The rearrangement joins TRBV16 to TRBJ2-1, with D possibly matching TRBD1 (5 bases). CDR1 and CDR2 (germline): KGHSY, FQNENV. The CDR3 extends over 14 amino acids. Trimming took 7 bases from V and 8 from J, leaving 18 bases between them. The chain's CDR3 is CASTRLGQGDEQFF. CDR3 bases: TGTGCCAGCACCCGTTTGGGGCAGGGTGATGAGCAGTTCTTC.

The sample holds many counts of this clonotype. The DNA of the CDR3 is TGTGCCATCAGTGACCAGGGAGATACGCAGTATTTT. As protein: CAISDQGDTQYF. The chain couples TRBV10-3 to TRBJ2-3; TRBD1 might be the D (5 bases). Trimming left V 3 bases short and J 5 bases short, with 6 bases between. The CDR3 sequence is 12 residues long. The germline V gene has CDR1 ENHRY and CDR2 SYGVKD.

This clonotype has at least ten counts. The chain employs TRBV4-1 and TRBJ1-5, with 8 positions matching TRBD1. The CDR3 is 15 amino acids. From germline, CDR1 is MGHRA and CDR2 YSYEKL. Losses at the gene ends were 4 bases for V and 3 bases for J; bases not matched to a gene: 5. CDR3 DNA: TGCGCCAGCAGCCGAGGACAGGGCTTCAATCAGCCCCAGCATTTT. Its protein product is CASSRGQGFNQPQHF.

The chain employs TRBV27 and TRBJ2-5; maybe TRBD1 (6 bases). V lost 5 bases and J lost 4, with 17 bases in between. The CDR3 contains 15 residues. Germline lookup yields CDR1 MNHEY and CDR2 SMNVEV (reference sequence). The CDR3 loop is CASSPSLQGRETQYF. The CDR3 DNA sequence: TGTGCCAGCAGTCCGTCCCTGCAGGGGCGAGAGACCCAGTACTTC.

This clonotype occurred many times. V gene TRBV12-5 combines with J gene TRBJ2-3; the match to TRBD2 covers 8 bases. V gave up 5 bases and J gave up 0 bases; unmatched junction bases: 4. This CDR3 spans 15 amino acids. Germline V CDR1 and CDR2: LGHNT, FRNRAP. This chain's CDR3 is CASGPLAASTDTQYF. In DNA form, the CDR3 reads TGTGCTAGTGGTCCACTAGCGGCTAGCACAGATACGCAGTATTTT.

At least ten counts were recorded for this clonotype. The V gene is TRBV4-1, the J gene TRBJ2-7, with D possibly matching TRBD2 (6 bases). The CDR3 contains 13 residues. Looked up from germline, CDR1 is MGHRA and CDR2 is YSYEKL. V lost 2 bases, J lost 5 bases, and 10 bases lay in between. The chain's CDR3 is CASSQLRGHEQYF. CDR3 nucleotide sequence: TGCGCCAGCAGCCAATTGCGGGGACACGAGCAGTACTTC.

This clonotype was detected many times. This chain uses TRBV6-5 with TRBJ2-2; D gene uncertain. Deletions cut 0 bases from V and 9 bases from J, with 5 bases between. The CDR3 sequence is 12 residues long. Germline-derived CDR1 and CDR2 are MNHEY and SVGAGI. The DNA of the CDR3 is TGTGCCAGCAGTTACTCCTTCCGGGAGCTGTTTTTT. Encoded protein: CASSYSFRELFF.

There are a few counts of this clonotype. The V call is TRBV28, the J call TRBJ2-2, with a possible D match to TRBD1 (6 bases). The germline CDR1 and CDR2 sequences are MDHEN and SYDVKM. The CDR3 is 15 amino acids. The germline V and J ends were trimmed by 5 bases and 7 bases, with 17 bases remaining between them. For the CDR3, the DNA is TGTGCCAGCAGTAGAAGTACAGGGTACTTCGGGGAGCTGTTTTTT. The encoded protein is CASSRSTGYFGELFF.

This clonotype showed up many times. V is TRBV2 and J is TRBJ2-5, with 7 bases matching TRBD2. In germline, CDR1 is SNHLY, CDR2 FYNNEI. The CDR3 runs to 14 residues. V shed 3 bases, J shed 3 bases, and the junction held 4 bases outside the gene matches. The CDR3 nucleotides are TGTGCCAGCAGTGAGTTGCGGGGGAAAGAGACCCAGTACTTC. This encodes CASSELRGKETQYF.

The chain uses TRBV27 and TRBJ1-6; 10 bases line up with TRBD1. The ends lost 6 bases at V and 10 bases at J; junction bases unmatched: 9. Germline loops: CDR1 MNHEY, CDR2 SMNVEV (reference sequence). CDR3 length: 15 residues. DNA of the CDR3: TGTGCCAGCAGGCTCTCCGGGACAGGGGTCTCACCCCTCCACTTT. Its protein is CASRLSGTGVSPLHF.

In this sample, this clonotype turned up once. The chain employs TRBV12-3 or TRBV12-4 and TRBJ2-2; 8 positions match TRBD1. Unmatched junction bases numbered 7, after V lost 6 bases and J lost 7 bases. The CDR3 covers 14 residues. CDR3 sequence: CASRATGENGELFF. Here the CDR3 DNA reads TGTGCCAGCAGAGCGACAGGGGAGAACGGGGAGCTGTTTTTT.

This clonotype came up a few times. V gene TRBV30 combines with J gene TRBJ1-1, with TRBD1 as a possible D gene (5 bases). The V gene's germline CDR1 is GTSNPN and CDR2 SVGIG (reference sequence). Trimming pared 4 bases from V and 4 bases from J, leaving 13 bases between. This CDR3 spans 13 amino acids. The chain's CDR3 is CAWKPPGLTEAFF. In DNA, the CDR3 is TGTGCCTGGAAGCCCCCGGGACTCACTGAAGCTTTCTTT. Variable domain in full (rest from reference TRBV30 and TRBJ1-1): SQTIHQWPATLVQPVGSPLSLECTVEGTSNPNLYWYRQAAGRGLQLLFYSVGIGQISSEVPQNLSASRPQDRQFILSSKKLLLSDSGFYLCAWKPPGLTEAFFGQGTRLTVV.

This clonotype is classed as medium-sized. V usage is TRBV2 and J usage is TRBJ2-7; 7 bases fit TRBD1. Trimming cost V 6 bases and J 3 bases; bases outside gene matches: 11. CDR1 is SNHLY and CDR2 is FYNNEI in the germline V gene. The CDR3 is made up of 15 amino acids. The CDR3 nucleotides read TGTGCCAGCAGAAACAGGGGCTATGTGGACTACGAGCAGTACTTC. Translation gives CASRNRGYVDYEQYF.

This chain links TRBV4-3 with TRBJ2-1, with D unresolved. The V end lost 0 bases, the J end lost 4 bases, and 7 bases lay between the germline ends. Germline V CDR1 and CDR2: LGHNA, YSLEER. This CDR3 contains 14 residues. The DNA for the CDR3 is TGCGCCAGCAGCCAAGATAACTATTACAATGAGCAGTTCTTC. Its protein is CASSQDNYYNEQFF.

This clonotype was counted many times. This chain uses TRBV7-9 with TRBJ1-5, with 9 nucleotides matching TRBD1. This CDR3 has 15 residues. V trimming: 1 base; J trimming: 5 bases; junction bases outside the gene matches: 3. The V gene's germline CDR1 is SEHNR and CDR2 FQNEAQ (reference sequence). The chain's CDR3 is CASSLGRQGDQPQHF. The CDR3 nucleotides read TGTGCCAGCAGCTTAGGACGACAGGGGGATCAGCCCCAGCATTTT.

The J gene is TRBJ2-1, the V gene TRBV12-3 or TRBV12-4, with 7 bases that match TRBD2. The CDR3 sequence is 14 residues long. The junction had 4 bases not matched to a gene; V was cut back by 3 bases and J by 5 bases. Here the CDR3 reads CASSFGGGDNEQFF. Here the CDR3 DNA reads TGTGCCAGCAGTTTTGGCGGGGGTGACAATGAGCAGTTCTTC.

This clonotype was seen ten or more times. V is TRBV11-3 and J is TRBJ2-5; 7 bases match TRBD2. Per germline, CDR1 SGHNT and CDR2 YENEEA. CDR3 length: 14 residues. V dropped 3 bases and J dropped 2; count of bases not matched to a gene: 3. This CDR3 reads CASSFRTRQETQYF. DNA of the CDR3: TGTGCCAGCAGCTTCCGGACTAGACAAGAGACCCAGTACTTC.

This clonotype was seen ten or more times. The DNA for the CDR3 is TGTGCCAGCAGAAGGGGTGGCACAGATACGCAGTATTTT. Translation: CASRRGGTDTQYF. The J gene is TRBJ2-3, the V gene TRBV2; a weak D match, TRBD1 (5 bases). Trimming removed 6 bases at V and 1 base at J, with 8 bases between. CDR1 is SNHLY, CDR2 FYNNEI, per germline. This CDR3 is built from 13 residues.

V and J are TRBV29-1 and TRBJ2-1, with 8 positions matching TRBD2. CDR1 is SQVTM and CDR2 is ANQGSEA in the germline V gene. Trimming took 2 bases from V and 3 from J; bases not matched to a gene: 9. The CDR3 length is 16 residues. The CDR3 DNA is TGCAGCGTTGAACCCCCGGGGACTAGAGTCTACAATGAGCAGTTCTTC. Protein product: CSVEPPGTRVYNEQFF.

This clonotype has at least ten counts. The chain carries TRBV20-1 and TRBJ2-5; D not certain. The CDR3 loop spans 12 amino acids. Looked up from germline, CDR1 is DFQATT and CDR2 is SNEGSKA (reference sequence). Deletions cut 0 bases from V and 5 bases from J, with 7 bases between. This CDR3 reads CSARDQFETQYF. CDR3 coding DNA: TGCAGTGCTAGAGATCAGTTTGAGACCCAGTACTTC.

A few counts support this clonotype. CDR3 DNA sequence: TGCGCCAGCAGCACCCGGCAGAGCTCCTACAATGAGCAGTTCTTC. Translation: CASSTRQSSYNEQFF. The genes are TRBV4-1 and TRBJ2-1; the D is unclear. Deletions cut 5 bases from V and 0 bases from J, with 11 bases between. CDR3 length: 15 amino acids. Germline V CDR1 and CDR2: MGHRA, YSYEKL.

The CDR3 DNA is TGTGCCAGCAGCGTCGGAGACAGCCCTACCTACGAGCAGTACTTC. Its protein is CASSVGDSPTYEQYF. The chain links TRBV9 to TRBJ2-7, with D maybe TRBD1 (5 bases). V was trimmed by 2 bases and J by 2 bases, leaving 14 bases between them. Germline lookup yields CDR1 SGDLS and CDR2 YYNGEE. This CDR3 contains 15 residues. Full variable domain (rest looked up from reference TRBV9 and TRBJ2-7): DSGVTQTPKHLITATGQRVTLRCSPRSGDLSVYWYQQSLDQGLQFLIQYYNGEERAKGNILERFSAQQFPDLHSELNLSSLELGDSALYFCASSVGDSPTYEQYFGPGTRLTVT.